This entry lists 15 T cell receptor beta chains sequenced from one sample in a study of OX40 agonist ivuxolimab in advanced cancers. The protocol was immunoSEQ multiplex PCR, while the TCRdb copy is restricted to in-frame clones and leaves out a portion. The sample includes about 27,000 clones, under 90% of them seen just once. The sequencing used CD4+ or CD8+ T cells sorted from blood, collected in a trial of the OX40 agonist ivuxolimab. These receptors originate from an adult with an advanced solid tumor such as melanoma, head and neck, liver or kidney cancer.

The chain joins TRBV5-1 to TRBJ2-7, with 7 bases matching TRBD1. The ends lost 2 bases at V and 2 bases at J; junction bases unmatched: 4. The CDR3 loop spans 14 amino acids. Germline CDR1 reads SGHRS; CDR2 reads YFSETQ. The DNA of the CDR3 is TGCGCCAGCAGCTTCCGGGACAGTGCCTACGAGCAGTACTTC. It yields the protein CASSFRDSAYEQYF.

The rearrangement uses TRBV19 and TRBJ1-2; 9 positions match TRBD1. Per the germline V gene, CDR1 is LNHDA and CDR2 is SQIVND (reference sequence). The CDR3 consists of 16 residues. Trimming cost V 3 bases and J 5 bases; bases outside gene matches: 10. The CDR3 region has the DNA TGTGCCAGTAGTATGCGGTCGGGGACAGGGCTGTATGGCTACACCTTC. Translated: CASSMRSGTGLYGYTF. Full variable domain (outside the CDR3, taken from reference TRBV19 and TRBJ1-2): DGGITQSPKYLFRKEGQNVTLSCEQNLNHDAMYWYRQDPGQGLRLIYYSQIVNDFQKGDIAEGYSVSREKKESFPLTVTSAQKNPTAFYLCASSMRSGTGLYGYTFGSGTRLTVV.

The rearrangement links TRBV7-8 to TRBJ2-7, with D perhaps matching TRBD1 or TRBD2 (5 bases each). Germline assignment: CDR1 SGHVS and CDR2 FQNEAQ. The V and J ends lost 3 bases and 3 bases respectively, with 15 bases between them. This CDR3 has 15 residues. The CDR3 is CASSLAGGWFYEQYF. CDR3 coding DNA: TGTGCCAGCAGCTTGGCTGGGGGTTGGTTCTACGAGCAGTACTTC. Full variable domain (remainder filled in from reference TRBV7-8 and TRBJ2-7): GAGVSQSPRYKVAKRGQDVALRCDPISGHVSLFWYQQALGQGPEFLTYFQNEAQLDKSGLPSDRFFAERPEGSVSTLKIQRTQQEDSAVYLCASSLAGGWFYEQYFGPGTRLTVT.

This chain links TRBV28 with TRBJ2-3; 7 nucleotides align to TRBD2. The germline V gene encodes CDR1 MDHEN and CDR2 SYDVKM. The length of the CDR3 is 16 residues. The ends lost 5 bases at V and 4 bases at J; junction bases unmatched: 12. The CDR3 here is CASSPPRGENADTQYF. The CDR3 bases are TGTGCCAGCAGTCCCCCCCGGGGGGAAAACGCAGATACGCAGTATTTT. Variable domain in full (rest from reference TRBV28 and TRBJ2-3): DVKVTQSSRYLVKRTGEKVFLECVQDMDHENMFWYRQDPGLGLRLIYFSYDVKMKEKGDIPEGYSVSREKKERFSLILESASTNQTSMYLCASSPPRGENADTQYFGPGTRLTVL.

The chain employs TRBV4-1 and TRBJ1-2, with D uncertain. Germline assignment: CDR1 MGHRA and CDR2 YSYEKL. V was shortened by 1 base and J by 2 bases, with 8 bases between the two germline ends. The CDR3 extends over 14 amino acids. The CDR3 protein is CASSQGDENYGYTF. CDR3 in DNA: TGCGCCAGCAGCCAAGGAGACGAAAACTATGGCTACACCTTC.

This chain connects TRBV28 to TRBJ2-1, with D perhaps matching TRBD2 (7 bases). The CDR3 totals 17 residues. The V end lost 3 bases, the J end lost 2 bases, and 17 bases lay between the germline ends. Germline CDR1 and CDR2: MDHEN and SYDVKM. In nucleotides, the CDR3 is TGTGCCAGCAGTTTGGCGAGGGGGGGCTTAACCTACAATGAGCAGTTCTTC. Its translation is CASSLARGGLTYNEQFF.

The chain couples TRBV27 to TRBJ2-7; D remains ambiguous. The CDR3 runs 14 residues. The germline V gene has CDR1 MNHEY and CDR2 SMNVEV (reference sequence). V was shortened by 1 base and J by 2 bases, with 9 bases between the two germline ends. The CDR3 DNA sequence: TGTGCCAGCAGTTTATTTGGTATGCCCTACGAGCAGTACTTC. Its protein is CASSLFGMPYEQYF.

The chain has TRBV5-6 and TRBJ1-1; D is uncertain. Germline-derived CDR1 and CDR2 are SGHDT and YYEEEE. V was shortened by 2 bases and J by 4 bases, with 9 bases between the two germline ends. CDR3 length: 13 amino acids. CDR3 residues: CASSLGGGTEAFF. Here the CDR3 DNA reads TGTGCCAGCAGCTTAGGTGGAGGCACTGAAGCTTTCTTT. Variable domain in full (rest from reference TRBV5-6 and TRBJ1-1): DAGVTQSPTHLIKTRGQQVTLRCSPKSGHDTVSWYQQALGQGPQFIFQYYEEEERQRGNFPDRFSGHQFPNYSSELNVNALLLGDSALYLCASSLGGGTEAFFGQGTRLTVV.

The chain links TRBV28 to TRBJ1-5; 7 positions match TRBD1. Germline values: CDR1 MDHEN, CDR2 SYDVKM. This CDR3 region has 15 residues. After removal of 2 bases from V and 5 bases from J, the junction contained 6 bases not matched to a gene. DNA of the CDR3: TGTGCCAGCAGTTTACAGGGGGGCCATTATCAGCCCCAGCATTTT. Its translation is CASSLQGGHYQPQHF.

In DNA, the CDR3 is TGCAGCGTTGAGAGTCCGCGGGAGGGCCAGTATGAGCAGTTCTTC. Protein sequence: CSVESPREGQYEQFF. This chain joins TRBV29-1 and TRBJ2-1; 9 bases fit TRBD2. The V and J ends lost 3 bases and 8 bases, in that order; junction bases with no gene match: 11. This CDR3 spans 15 amino acids. Germline lookup yields CDR1 SQVTM and CDR2 ANQGSEA.

The chain combines TRBV4-2 with TRBJ1-4, with D possibly TRBD1 on 5 matching bases. Trimming removed 1 base from V and 7 bases from J, with 10 bases in between. The germline V gene encodes CDR1 LGHNA and CDR2 YNFKEQ. The CDR3 loop spans 14 amino acids. The CDR3 nucleotides read TGTGCCAGCAGCCAAGGATGGGGGGGTGAAAAACTGTTTTTT. This gives the protein CASSQGWGGEKLFF.

This chain joins TRBV11-2 and TRBJ2-5; 13 bases are a match to TRBD2. The trim removed 3 bases at V and 5 bases at J, leaving 9 bases unmatched. The CDR3 runs 17 residues. Germline V gene data show CDR1 as SGHAT and CDR2 as FQNNGV. The CDR3 spells CASSFRLAGGGEETQYF. CDR3 nucleotide sequence: TGTGCCAGCAGCTTCCGACTAGCGGGAGGTGGCGAGGAGACCCAGTACTTC.

This clone appeared once. This sequence joins TRBV6-5 and TRBJ1-2, with 7 bases lining up with TRBD1. V gave up 6 bases and J gave up 7 bases; unmatched junction bases: 2. The germline CDR1 and CDR2 sequences are MNHEY and SVGAGI. This CDR3 has 11 residues. The CDR3 nucleotides read TGTGCCAGCAGACAGGGGTCTGGCTACACCTTC. It translates to CASRQGSGYTF.

The chain recombines TRBV2 with TRBJ2-6; TRBD1 matches 7 bases. The CDR3 has 21 residues. Germline values: CDR1 SNHLY, CDR2 FYNNEI. The V gene end was trimmed by 1 base and the J gene end by 2 bases; junction bases not matched to a gene: 17. The CDR3 sequence: CASSEEGARRGLETGANVLTF. CDR3 nucleotide sequence: TGTGCCAGCAGTGAAGAGGGGGCGCGGCGTGGTTTGGAAACTGGGGCCAACGTCCTGACTTTC.

The sample holds a few counts of this clone. The chain recombines TRBV6-4 with TRBJ1-1; D might be TRBD1 (5 bases). Germline CDR1 and CDR2: MRHNA and SNTAGT. This CDR3 contains 14 residues. V was shortened by 6 bases and J by 1 base, with 12 bases between the two germline ends. The CDR3 bases are TGTGCCAGCAGGCCAGGGCCCGAGAACACTGAAGCTTTCTTT. It translates to CASRPGPENTEAFF.